Detailed here is one T cell receptor (beta chain). This entry is derived from a study of T cell changes during pregnancy in multiple sclerosis. This table comes from immunoSEQ multiplex PCR, and its TCRdb copy is limited to in-frame clones, with some not included. The sample lists about 30,000 clones, roughly 90% occurring once. V shed 4 bases and J 7 bases; nucleotides not matched to a gene: 2. The CDR3 is 13 amino acids. Germline V gene sequence: CDR1 SNHLY, CDR2 FYNNEI. The gene calls are TRBV2 and TRBJ1-5; 9 positions match TRBD1. This specimen was peripheral blood, taken in the second trimester of pregnancy. This TCR derives from a female donor in good health, enrolled as a control in a pregnancy study. The CDR3 nucleotides read TGTGCCAGCAGTGGGACAGGGGCCCAGCCCCAGCATTTT. Protein sequence: CASSGTGAQPQHF.